The TCR beta chain under discussion was sequenced for a study of T cells in Graves' hyperthyroidism and ophthalmopathy. There were TCR beta CDR3 regions amplified from RNA transcripts. Initially, a first-round RT-PCR of the TCR CDR3 employed the HTBI primer set. TCRdb passed the multiplex PCR reads through MiXCR, listing each CDR3 protein once. The sample has about 330,000 distinct CDR3 sequences, about 13% seen once. Per germline, CDR1 GTSNPN and CDR2 SVGIG (reference sequence). The CDR3 extends over 15 amino acids. The ends lost 3 bases at V and 2 bases at J; junction bases unmatched: 6. This clonotype appeared a few times. Antigen: not known. General observations from the study: Blood held most thyroid clonotypes expanded above 0.001 frequency. A 13 V-J model separated ophthalmopathy from stable hyperthyroidism.

Ophthalmopathy patients all had a Clinical Activity Score of at least 3, a NOSPECS grade of at least 4 and disease under 3 months old. For the diagnoses, clinical symptoms, serum thyroxine and TRAb, thyroid ultrasound and orbital computed tomography were used. The chain combines TRBV30 with TRBJ1-5; 8 nucleotides match TRBD1. This receptor was obtained from a woman aged 40 to 49 with Graves' ophthalmopathy. The material sequenced was blood. The CDR3 DNA follows: TGTGCCTGGAGCCGAGACAGGGGCGGCAATCAGCCCCAGCATTTT. Amino acid sequence: CAWSRDRGGNQPQHF.